This is a list of T cell receptor beta chains from one sample in a study of cytomegalovirus exposure and HLA in healthy donors. Profiled with immunoSEQ multiplex PCR; TCRdb holds only in-frame clones, not every one. The sample holds 50,000 to 70,000 clones. The specimen sequenced was PBMCs. The receptors were sampled from a male donor in good health and CMV-seronegative. Each CDR3 is given with its conserved first and last residue. The D gene is left open where the match is weak.

>TRBJ1-3|NA|TRBV7-8
TGTGCCAGCAGCTTAGATGGGGGGTCCCGCTCTGGAAACACCATATATTTT
CASSLDGGSRSGNTIYF
>TRBJ1-3|NA|TRBV2
TGTGCCAGCAGGCATACAGGGTCTGGAAACACCATACATTTT
CASRHTGSGNTIHF
>TRBJ2-2|NA|TRBV6-4
TGTGCCACCAGGGCATTTACGAACACCGGGGAGCTGTTTTTT
CATRAFTNTGELFF
>TRBJ2-6|NA|TRBV14
TGTGCCAGCAGCCAGGGACAAGGACCTGGGGCCAACGTCCTGACTTTC
CASSQGQGPGANVLTF
>TRBJ1-3|NA|TRBV27
TGTGCCAGCAGTTTACAACGACCGGGACAAGGAAACAACATATATTTT
CASSLQRPGQGNNIYF
>TRBJ2-5|TRBD2|TRBV9
TGTGCCAGCAGCGTAGGGAGGAGCGGGAGGGCCTTAGGTGGAGAGACCCAGTACTTC
CASSVGRSGRALGGETQYF
>TRBJ2-2|NA|TRBV4-2
TGTGCCAGCAGCCACTCGGGGGTAAACACCGGGGAGCTGTTTTTT
CASSHSGVNTGELFF
>TRBJ1-2|TRBD1|TRBV6-5
TGTGCCAGCAGTACAGGGGGCGGTGGCTACACCTTC
CASSTGGGGYTF
>TRBJ1-6|TRBD1|TRBV6-6
TGTGCCAGCGGGTCTTATACAGGGGGACATTCACCCCTACACTTT
CASGSYTGGHSPLHF
>TRBJ2-1|NA|TRBV5-4
TGTGCCAGCAGCCACGCCGGGCAGGGGAAGAATGAGCAGTTCTTC
CASSHAGQGKNEQFF
>TRBJ1-1|TRBD1|TRBV6-5
TGTGCCAGCAGCTGGCGGCAGGGGGTCGTGGGTGAAGCTTTCTTT
CASSWRQGVVGEAFF
>TRBJ2-1|NA|TRBV7-9
TGTGCCAGCAGTCGGGACTCCGTGAATGAGCAGTTCTTC
CASSRDSVNEQFF
>TRBJ1-5|NA|TRBV19
TGTGCCAGTAGTACCCCAGGGGATCAGCCCCAGCATTTT
CASSTPGDQPQHF
>TRBJ1-1|TRBD1|TRBV28
TGTGCCAGCAGCCTTAAGACAGGGCATGCCATGAACACTGAAGCTTTCTTT
CASSLKTGHAMNTEAFF
>TRBJ2-7|TRBD2|TRBV13
TGTGCCAGCAGCTCCCTCCGACTAGCGGGAGGGGACTGGGAGCAGTACTTC
CASSSLRLAGGDWEQYF
>TRBJ2-7|NA|TRBV28
TGTGCCAGCAGTTTAGGGACTTACATCCCCTACGAGCAGTACTTC
CASSLGTYIPYEQYF
>TRBJ1-4|TRBD1|TRBV4-1
TGCGCCAGCAGCCAAGGGACAGGGGAGAGGAATGAAAAACTGTTTTTT
CASSQGTGERNEKLFF
>TRBJ2-1|TRBD1|TRBV30
TGTGCCTGCGCCATCGGACAGGGGGTCTCCTACAATGAGCAGTTCTTC
CACAIGQGVSYNEQFF
>TRBJ1-5|TRBD1|TRBV6-1
TGTGCCAGCAGTTTCACAGGGGTAAGCAATCAGCCCCAGCATTTT
CASSFTGVSNQPQHF
>TRBJ2-5|TRBD2|TRBV6-1
TGTGCCAGCAGTGAACTAGCGGGGGGGCAAGAGACCCAGTACTTC
CASSELAGGQETQYF
>TRBJ2-1|TRBD2|TRBV28
TGTGCCAGCAGTTCCCCGGGGGCTAGCGGGAGGGCCCACAATGAGCAGTTCTTC
CASSSPGASGRAHNEQFF
>TRBJ1-4|NA|TRBV7-9
TGTGCCAGCAGCATGGCGGCTAATGAAAAACTGTTTTTT
CASSMAANEKLFF
>TRBJ1-1|TRBD1|TRBV19
TGTGCCAGTAGTACGGACAGGGACACTGAAGCTTTCTTT
CASSTDRDTEAFF
>TRBJ2-3|TRBD2|TRBV10-3
TGTGCCATCAGAAAAGGCCAGGGGGGACTAGCGGGAGACGATACGCAGTATTTT
CAIRKGQGGLAGDDTQYF
>TRBJ1-3|NA|TRBV18
TGTGCCAGCTCACCACGACAGGCACGCTCCTCTGGAAACACCATATATTTT
CASSPRQARSSGNTIYF
>TRBJ2-1|NA|TRBV5-1
TGCGCCAGCAGCCCTGGACAGAGCTATGAGCAGTTCTTC
CASSPGQSYEQFF
>TRBJ1-2|NA|TRBV30
TGTGCCTGGAGTTTACAGGGTGGGGTGTTGTATGGCTACACCTTC
CAWSLQGGVLYGYTF
>TRBJ2-1|TRBD1|TRBV5-1
TGCGCCAGCAGCGGCGACAGGGCCTGGCAGTTCTTC
CASSGDRAWQFF
>TRBJ1-2|TRBD1|TRBV5-5
TGTGCCAGCAGCTTGGTAGGGACAGGCGTTAACTATGGCTACACCTTC
CASSLVGTGVNYGYTF
>TRBJ2-7|NA|TRBV5-1
TGCGCCAGCAGCTTGTATTTGCGGGGAACAAGCGCCTACGAGCAGTACTTC
CASSLYLRGTSAYEQYF
>TRBJ2-1|NA|TRBV5-1
TGCGCCAGCAGCTCCGGGGGTGCCCAGCAGCAGTTCTTC
CASSSGGAQQQFF
>TRBJ2-7|NA|TRBV29-1
TGCAGCGTAGTATGGGGGGCCTACGAGCAGTACTTC
CSVVWGAYEQYF
>TRBJ2-3|TRBD2|TRBV5-6
TGTGCCAGCAGCAAGAGCGGGATCACAGATACGCAGTATTTT
CASSKSGITDTQYF
>TRBJ1-6|NA|TRBV10-3
TGTGCCATCAGTCAGGGGCTCTTGGTATCACCCCTCCACTTT
CAISQGLLVSPLHF
>TRBJ2-1|TRBD2|TRBV18
TGTGCCAGCTCATCAAATAGCGGGAGCTCCTACAATGAGCAGTTCTTC
CASSSNSGSSYNEQFF
>TRBJ1-1|TRBD1|TRBV19
TGTGCCAGTAGCCCGTTGGGGACAGCAAACACTGAAGCTTTCTTT
CASSPLGTANTEAFF
>TRBJ1-2|TRBD1|TRBV7-2
TGTGCCAGCAGCTTAGACACCGGGACAGCTTCTAACTATGGCTACACCTTC
CASSLDTGTASNYGYTF
>TRBJ1-1|TRBD1|TRBV9
TGTGCCAGCAGCGTAGGGCTGGGACAGGGGGGCACTGAAGCTTTCTTT
CASSVGLGQGGTEAFF
>TRBJ2-4|NA|TRBV7-2
TGTGCCAGCAGCACTTCGGGGACAAAGAAGTACTTC
CASSTSGTKKYF
>TRBJ2-1|NA|TRBV27
TGTGCCAGCAGTTTATCGCAGTACAATGAGCGGTTCTTC
CASSLSQYNERFF
>TRBJ2-1|NA|TRBV12-5
TGTGCTAGTGGTTCGTCCCCAGAAGACAATGAGCAGTTCTTC
CASGSSPEDNEQFF
>TRBJ2-1|TRBD2|TRBV6-1
TGTGCCACCTCCTTAGCGGGAGGGTCTTATGAGCAGTTCTTC
CATSLAGGSYEQFF
>TRBJ1-5|NA|TRBV6-5
TGTGCCAGCAGTTACTCGACCCCGGGTAGCAATCAGCCCCAGCATTTT
CASSYSTPGSNQPQHF
>TRBJ2-4|NA|TRBV4-1
TGCGCCAGCAGCCAAGCCCCCCTTCGGGCCAAAAACATTCAGTACTTC
CASSQAPLRAKNIQYF
>TRBJ2-7|TRBD1|TRBV27
TGTGCCAGCAGCTCCCCCGGGACAGGAGTTATAGGGCAGTACTTC
CASSSPGTGVIGQYF
>TRBJ2-1|TRBD2|TRBV5-1
TGCGCCAGCAGCTTGACACTGACTAGCGGCGGTGAGCAGTTCTTC
CASSLTLTSGGEQFF
>TRBJ2-2|TRBD1|TRBV5-1
TGCGCCAGCAGTCGACAGGGGGCGAACACCGGGGAGCTGTTTTTT
CASSRQGANTGELFF
>TRBJ1-3|TRBD1|TRBV4-3
TGCGCCAGCAGCCAGGACGGACAGGGGAACACCATATATTTT
CASSQDGQGNTIYF
>TRBJ1-1|NA|TRBV6-1
TGTGCCACAGAGGGCTTGTGGGGCACTGAAGCTTTCTTT
CATEGLWGTEAFF
>TRBJ1-2|NA|TRBV30
TGTGCCTGGGGGAGTGGACCGGGGGGCTACACCTTC
CAWGSGPGGYTF
>TRBJ1-2|NA|TRBV30
TGTGCCTGGAGTCCAGGGAACTATGGCTACACCTTC
CAWSPGNYGYTF
>TRBJ2-2|TRBD1|TRBV7-9
TGTGCCAGCAGCTCTACTAGACAGGGTAGTTCCGGGGAGCTGTTTTTT
CASSSTRQGSSGELFF
>TRBJ1-2|TRBD1|TRBV2
TGTGCCAGCATTCCGGGACAGGACTATGGCTACACCTTC
CASIPGQDYGYTF
>TRBJ2-5|TRBD2|TRBV29-1
TGCAGCTTACTGGGGACTAGCGGGAGCAAAGAGACCCAGTACTTC
CSLLGTSGSKETQYF
>TRBJ2-1|TRBD2|TRBV7-7
TGTGCTAGCAGCCTAGGACTAGGAGGATACAATGAGCAGTTCTTC
CASSLGLGGYNEQFF
>TRBJ2-1|TRBD2|TRBV30
TGTGCCTGGGAGCGGGAGGGCCACAATGAGCAGTTCTTC
CAWEREGHNEQFF
>TRBJ2-5|NA|TRBV18
TGTGCCAGCTCACCCAGACAGACAGAAGAGACCCAGTACTTC
CASSPRQTEETQYF
>TRBJ2-3|TRBD2|TRBV7-2
TGTGCCAGCTCTGGGGGGCTAGCGGGAGGATGGGATACGCAGTATTTT
CASSGGLAGGWDTQYF
>TRBJ1-6|NA|TRBV30
TGTGCCTGGAACAGGGAAACCTATAATTCACCCCTCCACTTT
CAWNRETYNSPLHF